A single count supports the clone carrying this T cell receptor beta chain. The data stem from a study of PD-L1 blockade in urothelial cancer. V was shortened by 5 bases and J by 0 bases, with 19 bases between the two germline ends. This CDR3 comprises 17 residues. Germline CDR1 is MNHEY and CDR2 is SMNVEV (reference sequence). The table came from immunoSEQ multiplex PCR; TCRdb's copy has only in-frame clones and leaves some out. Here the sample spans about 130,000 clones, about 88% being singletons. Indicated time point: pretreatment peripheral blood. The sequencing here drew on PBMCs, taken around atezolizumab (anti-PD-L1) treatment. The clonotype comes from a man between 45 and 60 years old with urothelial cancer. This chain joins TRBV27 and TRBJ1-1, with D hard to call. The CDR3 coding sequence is TGTGCCAGCAGTCCCCCCCGAGGATCAAACATGAACACTGAAGCTTTCTTT. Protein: CASSPPRGSNMNTEAFF.